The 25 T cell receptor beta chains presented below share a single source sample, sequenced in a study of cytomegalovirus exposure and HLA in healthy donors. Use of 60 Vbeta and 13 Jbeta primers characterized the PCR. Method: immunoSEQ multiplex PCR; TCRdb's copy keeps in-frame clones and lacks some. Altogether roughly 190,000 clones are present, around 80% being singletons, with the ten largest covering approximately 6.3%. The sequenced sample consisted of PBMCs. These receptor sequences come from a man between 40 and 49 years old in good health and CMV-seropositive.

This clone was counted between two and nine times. The CDR3 DNA reads as TGTGCCAGCAGCTTAGTTTTGACTAGCGTTGAGCAGTTCTTC. It is translated as CASSLVLTSVEQFF. The chain links TRBV7-8 to TRBJ2-1; 8 nucleotides line up with TRBD2. Germline V CDR1 and CDR2: SGHVS, FQNEAQ. The CDR3 has 14 amino acids. V trimming: 1 base; J trimming: 9 bases; junction bases outside the gene matches: 5.

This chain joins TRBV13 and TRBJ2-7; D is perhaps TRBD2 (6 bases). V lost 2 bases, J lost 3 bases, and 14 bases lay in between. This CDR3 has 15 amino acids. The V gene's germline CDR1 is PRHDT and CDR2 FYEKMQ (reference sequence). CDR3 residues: CASSLPGPGGYEQYF. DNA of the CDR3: TGTGCCAGCAGCTTACCGGGACCCGGGGGCTACGAGCAGTACTTC.

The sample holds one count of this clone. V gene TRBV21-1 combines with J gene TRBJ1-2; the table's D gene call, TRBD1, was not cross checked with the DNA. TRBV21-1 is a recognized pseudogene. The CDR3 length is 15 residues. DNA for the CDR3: TGTGCCAGCAGCAAAATAGCAGGGGGTGACTATGGCTACACCTTC. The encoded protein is CASSKIAGGDYGYTF.

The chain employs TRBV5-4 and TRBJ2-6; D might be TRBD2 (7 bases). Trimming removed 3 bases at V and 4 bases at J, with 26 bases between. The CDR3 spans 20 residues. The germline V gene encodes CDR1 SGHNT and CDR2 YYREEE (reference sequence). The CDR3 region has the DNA TGTGCCAGCAGCTCACACCCAAAGGGGGGGGCGCAGGCCGGGGCCAACGTCCTGACTTTC. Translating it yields CASSSHPKGGAQAGANVLTF.

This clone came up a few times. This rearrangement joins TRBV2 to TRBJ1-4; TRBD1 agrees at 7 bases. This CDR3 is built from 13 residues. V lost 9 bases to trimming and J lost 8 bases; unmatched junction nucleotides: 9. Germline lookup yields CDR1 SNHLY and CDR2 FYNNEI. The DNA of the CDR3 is TGTGCCAGGGACAAAGGGGGCGGAGAAAAACTGTTTTTT. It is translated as CARDKGGGEKLFF.

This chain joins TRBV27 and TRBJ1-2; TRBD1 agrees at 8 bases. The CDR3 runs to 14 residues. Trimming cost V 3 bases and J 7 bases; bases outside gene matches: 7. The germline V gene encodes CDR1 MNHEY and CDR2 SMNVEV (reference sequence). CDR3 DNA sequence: TGTGCCAGCAGTTTGTTAGACAGGGGAAGTGGCTACACCTTC. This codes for CASSLLDRGSGYTF.

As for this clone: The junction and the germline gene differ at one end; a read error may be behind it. The CDR3 DNA sequence: TGTTCCAGCAGCTTACCTAGGGGAGGCGAAGTCCAAGAGACCCAGTACTTC. It codes for CSSSLPRGGEVQETQYF. The chain uses TRBV7-9 and TRBJ2-5; tentative D call: TRBD2 (6 bases). Per germline, CDR1 SEHNR and CDR2 FQNEAQ (reference sequence). The CDR3 loop spans 17 amino acids.

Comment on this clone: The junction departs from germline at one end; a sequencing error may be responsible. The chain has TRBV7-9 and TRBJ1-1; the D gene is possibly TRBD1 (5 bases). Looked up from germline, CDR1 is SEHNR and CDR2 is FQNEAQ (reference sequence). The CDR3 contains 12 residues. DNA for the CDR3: TGTTCCAGCAGCAAGTGGGGGGGTTCGGCTTTCTTT. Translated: CSSSKWGGSAFF.

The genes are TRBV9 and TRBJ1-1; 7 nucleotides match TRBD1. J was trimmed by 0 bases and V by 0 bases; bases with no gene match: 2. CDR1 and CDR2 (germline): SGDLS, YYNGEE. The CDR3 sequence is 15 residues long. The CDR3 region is CASSVAGGLNTEAFF. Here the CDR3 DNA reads TGTGCCAGCAGCGTAGCAGGGGGGTTGAACACTGAAGCTTTCTTT. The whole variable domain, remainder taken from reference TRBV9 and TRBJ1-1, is DSGVTQTPKHLITATGQRVTLRCSPRSGDLSVYWYQQSLDQGLQFLIQYYNGEERAKGNILERFSAQQFPDLHSELNLSSLELGDSALYFCASSVAGGLNTEAFFGQGTRLTVV.

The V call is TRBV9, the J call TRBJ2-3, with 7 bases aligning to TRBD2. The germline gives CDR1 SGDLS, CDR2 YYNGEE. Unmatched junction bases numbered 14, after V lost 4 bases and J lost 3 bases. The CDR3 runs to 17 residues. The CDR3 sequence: CASSPPSRGGLTDTQYF. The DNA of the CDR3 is TGTGCCAGCAGCCCCCCCTCCCGCGGGGGTCTAACAGATACGCAGTATTTT. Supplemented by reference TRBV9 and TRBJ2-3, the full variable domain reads DSGVTQTPKHLITATGQRVTLRCSPRSGDLSVYWYQQSLDQGLQFLIQYYNGEERAKGNILERFSAQQFPDLHSELNLSSLELGDSALYFCASSPPSRGGLTDTQYFGPGTRLTVL.

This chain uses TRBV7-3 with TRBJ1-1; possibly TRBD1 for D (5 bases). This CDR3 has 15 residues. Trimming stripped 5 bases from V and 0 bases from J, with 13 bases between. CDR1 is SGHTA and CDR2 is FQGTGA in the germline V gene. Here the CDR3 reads CASSPTDLMNTEAFF. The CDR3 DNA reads TGTGCCAGCAGCCCGACAGATTTGATGAACACTGAAGCTTTCTTT.

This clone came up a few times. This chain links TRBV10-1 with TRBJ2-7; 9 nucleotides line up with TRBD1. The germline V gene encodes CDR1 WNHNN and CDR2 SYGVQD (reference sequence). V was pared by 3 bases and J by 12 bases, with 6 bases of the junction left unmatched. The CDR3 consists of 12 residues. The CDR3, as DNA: TGCGCCAGCAGTGACACACAGGGGGCCGTGTACTTC. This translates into CASSDTQGAVYF.

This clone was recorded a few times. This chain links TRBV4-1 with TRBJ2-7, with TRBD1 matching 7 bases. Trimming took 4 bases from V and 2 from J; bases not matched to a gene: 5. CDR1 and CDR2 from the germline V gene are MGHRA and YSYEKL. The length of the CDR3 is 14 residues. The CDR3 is CASSLLQGTYEQYF. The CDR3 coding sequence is TGCGCCAGCAGCCTCTTACAGGGGACCTACGAGCAGTACTTC.

CDR3: CASRGSYGYTF. For the CDR3, the DNA is TGTGCCAGTAGGGGCAGCTATGGCTACACCTTC. V is TRBV19 and J is TRBJ1-2; D unresolved. Germline values: CDR1 LNHDA, CDR2 SQIVND (reference sequence). The V end lost 6 bases, the J end lost 4 bases, and 6 bases lay between the germline ends. This CDR3 is built from 11 residues. Full variable domain (rest looked up from reference TRBV19 and TRBJ1-2): DGGITQSPKYLFRKEGQNVTLSCEQNLNHDAMYWYRQDPGQGLRLIYYSQIVNDFQKGDIAEGYSVSREKKESFPLTVTSAQKNPTAFYLCASRGSYGYTFGSGTRLTVV.

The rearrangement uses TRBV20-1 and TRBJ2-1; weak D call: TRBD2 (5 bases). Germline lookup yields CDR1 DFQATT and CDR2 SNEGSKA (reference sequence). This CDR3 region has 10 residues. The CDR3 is CRVGNNEQFF. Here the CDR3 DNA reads TGCAGGGTCGGGAACAATGAGCAGTTCTTC.

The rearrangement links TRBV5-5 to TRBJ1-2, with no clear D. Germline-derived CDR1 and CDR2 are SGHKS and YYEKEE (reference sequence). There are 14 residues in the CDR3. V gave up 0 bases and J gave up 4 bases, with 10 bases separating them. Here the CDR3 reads CASSLGLDSYGYTF. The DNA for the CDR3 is TGTGCCAGCAGCTTGGGTTTGGACTCCTATGGCTACACCTTC.

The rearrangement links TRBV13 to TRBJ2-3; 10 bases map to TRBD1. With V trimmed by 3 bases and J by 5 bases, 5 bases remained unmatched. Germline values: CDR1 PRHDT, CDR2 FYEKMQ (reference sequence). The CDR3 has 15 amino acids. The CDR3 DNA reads TGTGCCAGCAGCTTGGGACAGGGGCTAAGAGATACGCAGTATTTT. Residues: CASSLGQGLRDTQYF.

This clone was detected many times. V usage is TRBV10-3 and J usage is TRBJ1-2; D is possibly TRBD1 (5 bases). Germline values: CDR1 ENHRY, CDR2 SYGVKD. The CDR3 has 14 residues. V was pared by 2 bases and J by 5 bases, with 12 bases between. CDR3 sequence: CAISEKGSGYGYTF. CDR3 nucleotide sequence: TGTGCCATCAGTGAGAAGGGATCAGGGTATGGCTACACCTTC.

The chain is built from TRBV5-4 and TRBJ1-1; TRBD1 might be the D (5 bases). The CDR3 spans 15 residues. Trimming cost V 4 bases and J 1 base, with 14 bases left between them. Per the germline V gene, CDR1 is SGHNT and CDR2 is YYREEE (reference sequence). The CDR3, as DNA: TGTGCCAGCAGCCTCGGGGGGAAGGGGAACACTGAAGCTTTCTTT. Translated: CASSLGGKGNTEAFF. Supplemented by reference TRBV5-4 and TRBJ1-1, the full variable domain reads ETGVTQSPTHLIKTRGQQVTLRCSSQSGHNTVSWYQQALGQGPQFIFQYYREEENGRGNFPPRFSGLQFPNYSSELNVNALELDDSALYLCASSLGGKGNTEAFFGQGTRLTVV.

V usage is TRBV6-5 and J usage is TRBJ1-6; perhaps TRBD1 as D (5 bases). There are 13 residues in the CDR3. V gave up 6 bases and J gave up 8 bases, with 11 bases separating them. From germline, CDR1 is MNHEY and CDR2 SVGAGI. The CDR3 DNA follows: TGTGCCAGCAGCTTCGACAGAGATTCACCCCTCCACTTT. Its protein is CASSFDRDSPLHF.

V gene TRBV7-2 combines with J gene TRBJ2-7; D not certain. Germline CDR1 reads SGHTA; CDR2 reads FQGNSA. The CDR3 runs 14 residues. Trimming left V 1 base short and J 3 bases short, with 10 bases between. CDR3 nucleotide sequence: TGTGCCAGCAGCTTAGACCCAGGTATCTACGAGCAGTACTTC. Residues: CASSLDPGIYEQYF.

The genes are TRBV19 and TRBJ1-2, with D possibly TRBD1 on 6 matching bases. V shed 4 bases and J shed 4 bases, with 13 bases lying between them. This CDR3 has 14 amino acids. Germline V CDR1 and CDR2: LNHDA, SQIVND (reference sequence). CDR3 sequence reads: CASSRQASAYGYTF. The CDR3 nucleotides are TGTGCCAGTAGTAGACAGGCGTCGGCCTATGGCTACACCTTC.

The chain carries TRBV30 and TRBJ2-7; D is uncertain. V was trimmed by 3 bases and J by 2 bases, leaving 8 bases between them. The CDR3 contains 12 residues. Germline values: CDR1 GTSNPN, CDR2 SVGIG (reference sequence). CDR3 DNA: TGTGCCTGGAGGAGTCCTCCCTACGAGCAGTACTTC. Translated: CAWRSPPYEQYF. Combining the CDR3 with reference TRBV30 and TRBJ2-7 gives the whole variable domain SQTIHQWPATLVQPVGSPLSLECTVEGTSNPNLYWYRQAAGRGLQLLFYSVGIGQISSEVPQNLSASRPQDRQFILSSKKLLLSDSGFYLCAWRSPPYEQYFGPGTRLTVT.

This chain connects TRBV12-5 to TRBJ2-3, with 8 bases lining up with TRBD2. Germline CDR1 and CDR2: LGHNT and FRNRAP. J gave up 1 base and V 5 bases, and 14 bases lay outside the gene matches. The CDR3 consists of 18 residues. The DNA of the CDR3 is TGTGCTAGTGGTCCGGCCCCCCACTCGCGGGGGGGCACAGATACGCAGTATTTT. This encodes CASGPAPHSRGGTDTQYF.

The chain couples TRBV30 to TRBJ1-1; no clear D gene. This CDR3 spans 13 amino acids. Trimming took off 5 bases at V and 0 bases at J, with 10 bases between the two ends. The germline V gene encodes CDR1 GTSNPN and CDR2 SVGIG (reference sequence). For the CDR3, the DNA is TGTGCCTGGGCCCGGGTCGTGAACACTGAAGCTTTCTTT. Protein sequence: CAWARVVNTEAFF.